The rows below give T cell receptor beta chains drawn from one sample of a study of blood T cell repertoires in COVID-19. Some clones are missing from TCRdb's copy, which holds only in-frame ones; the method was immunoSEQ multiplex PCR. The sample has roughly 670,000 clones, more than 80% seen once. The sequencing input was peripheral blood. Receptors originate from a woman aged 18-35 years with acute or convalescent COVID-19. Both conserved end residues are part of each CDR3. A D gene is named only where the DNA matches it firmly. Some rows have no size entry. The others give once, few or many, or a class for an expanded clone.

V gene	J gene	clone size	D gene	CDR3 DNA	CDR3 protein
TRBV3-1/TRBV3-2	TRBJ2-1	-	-	TGTGCCAGCAGCTCCCTCGCGGCAGAAAGCGTGCAGTTCTTC	CASSSLAAESVQFF
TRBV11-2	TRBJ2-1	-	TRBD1	TGTGCCAGCAGCTTCGACAGGGTGGTGGAGCAGTTCTTC	CASSFDRVVEQFF
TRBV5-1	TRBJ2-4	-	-	TGCGCCAGCAGCTTAGGCGGGACCAAAAACATTCAGTACTTC	CASSLGGTKNIQYF
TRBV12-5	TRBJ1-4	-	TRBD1	TGTGCTAGTGGTCCGACAGGGGGAAGGGAAAAACTGTTTTTT	CASGPTGGREKLFF
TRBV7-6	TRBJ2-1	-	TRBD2	TGTGCCAGCAGCTCTAGCGGGGGGGCCGTAATTGTCAATGAGCAGTTCTTC	CASSSSGGAVIVNEQFF
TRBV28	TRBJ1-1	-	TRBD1	TGTGCCAGCAGCACAACAGGGGAATCCACTGAAGCTTTCTTT	CASSTTGESTEAFF
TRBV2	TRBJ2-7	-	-	TGTGCCAGCAACCTCAGGGGCGGCTTATACGAGCAGTACTTC	CASNLRGGLYEQYF
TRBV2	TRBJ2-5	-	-	TGTGCCAGCAGTCTCAGGCGCGTCCCCCAAGAGACCCAGTACTTC	CASSLRRVPQETQYF
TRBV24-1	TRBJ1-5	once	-	TGTGCCACCAGTGACCTAGACTCGGAGCCCCAGCATTTT	CATSDLDSEPQHF
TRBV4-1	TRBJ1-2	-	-	TGCGCCAGCAGCCAGGGTCTGGGAGGATATGGCTACACCTTC	CASSQGLGGYGYTF
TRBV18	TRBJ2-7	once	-	TGTGCCAGCTCACCAGGCAGGCCCGGGGGCGAGCAGTACTTC	CASSPGRPGGEQYF
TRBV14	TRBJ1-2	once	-	TGTGCCAGCAGCCCCCCCCGGGGGGGAATGTTTGGCTACACCTTC	CASSPPRGGMFGYTF
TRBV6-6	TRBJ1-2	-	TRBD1	TGTGCCAGCAGTTCCCCGGGACAGGCCGTTTCCTATGGCTACACCTTC	CASSSPGQAVSYGYTF
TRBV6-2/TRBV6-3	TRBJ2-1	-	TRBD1	TGTGCCAGCAGCCTCCTCTCCGGGACAGGGTACAATGAGCAGTTCTTC	CASSLLSGTGYNEQFF
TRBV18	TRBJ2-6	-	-	TGTGCCAGCTCAAACAGCCTCATGACGGATTCCTCTGGGGCCAACGTCCTGACTTTC	CASSNSLMTDSSGANVLTF
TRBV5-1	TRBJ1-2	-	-	TGCGCCAGCAGCTTGGTGATCCAGGGGCGCTATGGCTACACCTTC	CASSLVIQGRYGYTF
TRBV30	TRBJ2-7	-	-	TGTGCCTGGGGCAGGGACTACGAGCAGTACTTC	CAWGRDYEQYF
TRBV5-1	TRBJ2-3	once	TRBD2	TGCGCCAGCAGCTTATCAAGCGGGGCGGAAGATACGCAGTATTTT	CASSLSSGAEDTQYF
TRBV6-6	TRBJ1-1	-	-	TGTGCCACCTCTGTGGGGGGAACTGAAGCTTTCTTT	CATSVGGTEAFF
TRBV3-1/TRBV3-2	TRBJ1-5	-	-	TGTGCCAGCAGCCCCCGGGAGCTCAATCAGCCCCAGCATTTT	CASSPRELNQPQHF
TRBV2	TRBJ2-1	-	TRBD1	TGTGCCAGCAGTGACGAGAGGACAGGGGAAATTTTCCACACCGACAATGAGCAGTTCTTC	CASSDERTGEIFHTDNEQFF
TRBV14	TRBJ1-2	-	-	TGTGCCAGCAGCCAAGGGAGGGGAGACTATGGCTACACCTTC	CASSQGRGDYGYTF
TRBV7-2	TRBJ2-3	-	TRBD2	TGTGCCAGCAGCCTAGGGACTAGCGTAGATACGCAGTATTTT	CASSLGTSVDTQYF
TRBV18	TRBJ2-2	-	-	TGTGCCAGCTCACCGACTGGAGGGTCCGGGGAGCTGTTTTTT	CASSPTGGSGELFF
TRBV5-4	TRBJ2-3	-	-	TGTGCCAGCAGCTCTCCGGACAGTTCGACAGATACGCAGTATTTT	CASSSPDSSTDTQYF
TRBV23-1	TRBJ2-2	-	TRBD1	TGCGCCAGCAGTCCTATGACAGGGGGCACCGGGGAGCTGTTTTTT	CASSPMTGGTGELFF
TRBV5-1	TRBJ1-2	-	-	TGCGCCAGCAGCTCTCAGGGGAACTATGGCTACACCTTC	CASSSQGNYGYTF
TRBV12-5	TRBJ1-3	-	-	TGTGCTAGTGGTTGGAGCAGGGAAGCACCCTCTGGAAACACCATATATTTT	CASGWSREAPSGNTIYF
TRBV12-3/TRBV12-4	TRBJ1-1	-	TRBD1	TGTGCCAGCAGCTGGACAGGGAGCAGTGAAGCTTTCTTT	CASSWTGSSEAFF
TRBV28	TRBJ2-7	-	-	TGTGCCAGCAGTTTACAAATTCGGACACCCTATGAGCAGTACTTC	CASSLQIRTPYEQYF
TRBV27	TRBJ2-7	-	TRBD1	TGTGCCAGCAGTTTAGGGACAGGCCCCTACGAGCAGTACTTC	CASSLGTGPYEQYF
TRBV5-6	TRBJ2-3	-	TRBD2	TGTGCCAGCAGCCCCCTCTCCGGGACTAGCGAGAGCACAGATACGCAGTATTTT	CASSPLSGTSESTDTQYF
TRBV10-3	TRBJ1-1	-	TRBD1	TGTGCCATCAGTGAGTCGAGGGCCGGGGGGACAGGGAACACTGAAGCTTTCTTT	CAISESRAGGTGNTEAFF
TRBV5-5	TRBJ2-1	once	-	TGTGCCAGCAGCTTCTTGACTGAATCCTACAATGAGCAGTTCTTC	CASSFLTESYNEQFF
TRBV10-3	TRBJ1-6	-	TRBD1	TGTGCCATCAGTGACTCCGGGACAGGGATTTCACCCCTCCACTTT	CAISDSGTGISPLHF
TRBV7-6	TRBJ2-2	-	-	TGTGCCAGCAGCTTAGGCGGCTCCGGGGAGCTGTTTTTT	CASSLGGSGELFF
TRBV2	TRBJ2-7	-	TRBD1	TGTGCCAGTTCGGACAGGGGGACTCGCCCGCTTTACTTC	CASSDRGTRPLYF
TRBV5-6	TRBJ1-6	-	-	TGTGCCAGCAGCTTGGCGGGGAGGGTTTCGAAAAATTCACCCCTCCACTTT	CASSLAGRVSKNSPLHF